Listed here are 18 T cell receptor beta chains from one sample, sequenced in a study of T cell responses to AZD1222 COVID-19 vaccine. Produced via immunoSEQ multiplex PCR; TCRdb's table is partial and in-frame only. The sample shows about 42,000 clones, 75% to 90% of them seen only once. This sample comprised peripheral blood, obtained 28 days after the second AZD1222 dose. The receptors stem from an adult who received the AZD1222 COVID-19 vaccine.

Concerning this clone itself: The identical CDR3 is also encoded by other nucleotide sequences in the sample. The V gene is TRBV5-1, the J gene TRBJ1-1; D perhaps matches TRBD1 (5 bases). Germline lookup yields CDR1 SGHRS and CDR2 YFSETQ. The CDR3 consists of 13 residues. V lost 2 bases and J 5 bases, leaving 10 bases between the germline ends. The CDR3 bases are TGCGCCAGCAGCTTTTCGAGGGGAACTGAAGCTTTCTTT. Protein: CASSFSRGTEAFF.

In its sample, this clone was seen once. The chain carries TRBV9 and TRBJ1-2; 7 bases agree with TRBD1. Germline V gene sequence: CDR1 SGDLS, CDR2 YYNGEE. J gave up 4 bases and V 5 bases, and 8 bases lay outside the gene matches. The CDR3 totals 14 residues. CDR3: CASSQDRLSYGYTF. The DNA of the CDR3 is TGTGCCAGCAGTCAGGACAGGTTGAGCTATGGCTACACCTTC.

This clone was observed a few times. V usage is TRBV12-3 or TRBV12-4 and J usage is TRBJ1-3; D unresolved. V lost 3 bases and J 3 bases, leaving 6 bases between the germline ends. The CDR3 totals 13 residues. The CDR3 DNA reads as TGTGCCAGCAGTTTGATGTTTGGAAACACCATATATTTT. Translating gives CASSLMFGNTIYF.

V is TRBV4-1 and J is TRBJ1-6, with unresolved D. Germline lookup yields CDR1 MGHRA and CDR2 YSYEKL. V was pared by 2 bases and J by 0 bases, with 17 bases between. The CDR3 covers 19 residues. The CDR3: CASSQPAARWDSYNSPLHF. CDR3 in DNA: TGCGCCAGCAGCCAACCGGCGGCCAGATGGGACTCCTATAATTCACCCCTCCACTTT.

This chain connects TRBV14 to TRBJ1-5; D perhaps matches TRBD1 (6 bases). V lost 1 base to trimming and J lost 2 bases, with 15 bases between them. The germline CDR1 and CDR2 sequences are SGHDN and FVKESK. The CDR3 is made up of 17 amino acids. This chain's CDR3 is CASSQGVMDRRNQPQHF. DNA for the CDR3: TGTGCCAGCAGCCAAGGGGTAATGGACAGACGCAATCAGCCCCAGCATTTT. The complete variable domain, with remaining parts taken from reference TRBV14 and TRBJ1-5, reads EAGVTQFPSHSVIEKGQTVTLRCDPISGHDNLYWYRRVMGKEIKFLLHFVKESKQDESGMPNNRFLAERTGGTYSTLKVQPAELEDSGVYFCASSQGVMDRRNQPQHFGDGTRLSIL.

The chain is built from TRBV4-1 and TRBJ2-7; 7 bases are shared with TRBD1. From germline, CDR1 is MGHRA and CDR2 YSYEKL. V shed 4 bases, J shed 3 bases, and the junction held 9 bases outside the gene matches. CDR3 length: 15 residues. The CDR3 reads CASSLEEHRGYEQYF. The CDR3 bases are TGCGCCAGCAGCCTAGAGGAACACAGGGGCTACGAGCAGTACTTC.

This sequence joins TRBV11-2 and TRBJ2-7; tentatively, D is TRBD2 (6 bases). The CDR3 consists of 16 residues. CDR1 SGHAT and CDR2 FQNNGV come from the germline V gene. The ends were cut back, 5 bases at V and 0 bases at J, with 17 bases in the middle. The CDR3 sequence: CASSPGTPKSSYEQYF. The CDR3 coding sequence is TGTGCCAGCAGCCCCGGGACTCCTAAAAGCTCCTACGAGCAGTACTTC.

The chain joins TRBV14 to TRBJ1-6; D gene uncertain. Germline V gene data show CDR1 as SGHDN and CDR2 as FVKESK. The V gene lost 0 bases and the J gene lost 12 bases, with 9 bases spanning the gap. The CDR3 runs 13 residues. The CDR3 sequence is CASSQDRILPLHF. CDR3 in DNA: TGTGCCAGCAGCCAAGATAGAATATTACCCCTCCACTTT.

V and J are TRBV11-3 and TRBJ1-1; D is perhaps TRBD1 (6 bases). Germline CDR1 is SGHNT and CDR2 is YENEEA. This CDR3 region has 14 residues. The ends were cut back, 3 bases at V and 1 base at J, with 9 bases in the middle. CDR3 amino acids: CASSLGGTNTEAFF. The CDR3 bases are TGTGCCAGCAGCTTGGGGGGCACGAACACTGAAGCTTTCTTT.

The rearrangement uses TRBV20-1 and TRBJ2-3; either TRBD1 or TRBD2 may fit D (6 bases each). Trimming took off 3 bases at V and 1 base at J, with 14 bases between the two ends. Germline V gene data show CDR1 as DFQATT and CDR2 as SNEGSKA (reference sequence). The CDR3 is made up of 15 amino acids. In DNA, the CDR3 is TGCAGTGCTAGTTTCGGGGGACAAGGCACAGATACGCAGTATTTT. It yields the protein CSASFGGQGTDTQYF.

The rearrangement uses TRBV11-3 and TRBJ1-1; D gene uncertain. Per germline, CDR1 SGHNT and CDR2 YENEEA. With 3 bases removed from V and 0 bases from J, the gap between germline ends came to 8 bases. This CDR3 is 14 amino acids long. In nucleotides, the CDR3 is TGTGCCAGCAGCTTGTCCGGAGTGAACACTGAAGCTTTCTTT. It codes for CASSLSGVNTEAFF.

This clone was seen just once. The chain carries TRBV7-3 and TRBJ1-1; 9 nucleotides match TRBD1. The CDR3 has 14 amino acids. The J segment lost 1 base and the V segment lost 5 bases, leaving 2 bases of the junction unmatched. Looked up from germline, CDR1 is SGHTA and CDR2 is FQGTGA. CDR3 bases: TGTGCCAGCAGCGCGGACAGGGGGAACACTGAAGCTTTCTTT. This translates into CASSADRGNTEAFF.

The chain combines TRBV28 with TRBJ1-1; no clear D gene. Trimming left V 3 bases short and J 5 bases short, with 10 bases between. The CDR3 contains 13 residues. CDR1 and CDR2 (germline): MDHEN, SYDVKM. This CDR3 reads CASSFQRWTEAFF. CDR3 coding DNA: TGTGCCAGCAGTTTTCAGAGATGGACTGAAGCTTTCTTT. Full variable domain (remainder filled in from reference TRBV28 and TRBJ1-1): DVKVTQSSRYLVKRTGEKVFLECVQDMDHENMFWYRQDPGLGLRLIYFSYDVKMKEKGDIPEGYSVSREKKERFSLILESASTNQTSMYLCASSFQRWTEAFFGQGTRLTVV.

This sequence joins TRBV15 and TRBJ1-5; D is ambiguous. V was pared by 4 bases and J by 6 bases, with 16 bases between. This CDR3 is 15 amino acids long. The V gene's germline CDR1 is LNHNV and CDR2 YYDKDF (reference sequence). The CDR3 protein is CATSIDPEGSQPQHF. For the CDR3, the DNA is TGTGCCACCAGCATCGACCCGGAGGGTAGTCAGCCCCAGCATTTT.

This chain uses TRBV2 with TRBJ2-1; the D is unclear. V lost 4 bases and J lost 3, with 13 bases in between. The V gene's germline CDR1 is SNHLY and CDR2 FYNNEI. The CDR3 covers 15 residues. The chain's CDR3 is CASSVATSGYNEQFF. CDR3 DNA sequence: TGTGCCAGCAGTGTGGCGACATCGGGCTACAATGAGCAGTTCTTC.

The chain recombines TRBV9 with TRBJ2-7; D call uncertain. CDR1 is SGDLS, CDR2 YYNGEE, per germline. The CDR3 extends over 14 amino acids. Trimming removed 2 bases at V and 0 bases at J, with 9 bases between. The CDR3 coding sequence is TGTGCCAGCAGCGTTGATGAGATCTCCTACGAGCAGTACTTC. This translates into CASSVDEISYEQYF.

The chain has TRBV21-1 and TRBJ2-7; TRBD1 is taken as the D call from the table, unchecked against the DNA. TRBV21-1 is a pseudogene locus. The CDR3 is 15 amino acids. The CDR3 sequence: CASSKGDIDYYEQYF. In nucleotides, the CDR3 is TGTGCCAGCAGCAAAGGGGACATCGACTACTACGAGCAGTACTTC.

This clone was found a few times. This chain uses TRBV6-2 or TRBV6-3 with TRBJ1-4; 7 bases are shared with TRBD1. The J segment lost 8 bases and the V segment lost 5 bases, leaving 23 bases of the junction unmatched. Germline CDR1 reads MNHEY; CDR2 reads SVGEGT. CDR3 length: 19 residues. The CDR3 coding sequence is TGTGCCAGCAGTCTCAGGCGGGGGCGCTTCATTGGACAGGAAGAAAAACTGTTTTTT. As protein: CASSLRRGRFIGQEEKLFF.